One and the same sample provided the 2 T cell receptor beta chains below, sequenced in a study of cytomegalovirus exposure and HLA in healthy donors. Primers: 60 Vbeta forward and 13 Jbeta reverse. Libraries were prepared by immunoSEQ multiplex PCR; TCRdb keeps only in-frame clonotypes and omits some of them. The table has more than 85,000 clones, roughly 80% seen once; the top ten hold 6.5% to 8.5%. Input material: PBMCs. The origin of the receptors is a man aged 25 to 40 in good health and CMV-seropositive.

The chain employs TRBV18 and TRBJ2-5; 14 bases line up with TRBD2. The length of the CDR3 is 17 residues. V dropped 2 bases and J dropped 2; count of bases not matched to a gene: 4. Germline loops: CDR1 KGHSH, CDR2 LQKENI. The DNA of the CDR3 is TGTGCCAGCTCACCAACGGGACTAGCGGGGGATCAAGAGACCCAGTACTTC. This gives the protein CASSPTGLAGDQETQYF.

A few counts support this clone. This chain links TRBV13 with TRBJ2-3; D might be TRBD2 (5 bases). Trimming stripped 4 bases from V and 6 bases from J, with 14 bases between. Germline CDR1 and CDR2: PRHDT and FYEKMQ (reference sequence). The CDR3 has 14 amino acids. The CDR3 region is CASSSPSSPDTQYF. As DNA, the CDR3 is TGTGCCAGCAGCTCGCCTAGCAGTCCTGATACGCAGTATTTT.